The clone carrying this T cell receptor beta chain came up many times. This record belongs to a study of CD8 T cells in ankylosing spondylitis. TCRdb independently ran MiXCR on the 5' RACE reads; one entry per CDR3 protein. The sample shows under 200,000 distinct CDR3 sequences, approximately 9% of them seen only once. The V gene's germline CDR1 is DFQATT and CDR2 SNEGSKA (reference sequence). V was trimmed by 5 bases and J by 6 bases, leaving 17 bases between them. The CDR3 length is 14 residues. The sequence was obtained from a female donor with ankylosing spondylitis or in good health (not recorded which). The genes are TRBV20-1 and TRBJ2-1; D is perhaps TRBD2 (6 bases). Sequenced material: blood, either unsorted or a sorted T cell fraction (not recorded which). The CDR3 sequence is CSAPERLVINEQFF. The CDR3 DNA reads as TGCAGTGCTCCAGAACGACTAGTAATCAATGAGCAGTTCTTC.